These 25 T cell receptor beta chains were all obtained from the same sample, sequenced in a study of cytotoxic CD8 clonotypes in ibrutinib-treated CLL. Profiling relied on immunoSEQ multiplex PCR, and the TCRdb table lists in-frame clones only, not all of them. The sample holds around 140,000 clones, around 77% seen once. The starting material was PBMCs, obtained after 12 months of ibrutinib treatment. Source of these receptors: a human donor with chronic lymphocytic leukemia.

This clone has only one observation. The rearrangement uses TRBV29-1 and TRBJ1-5; D perhaps matches TRBD1 (5 bases). Between the trimmed V and J ends, which lost 6 bases and 2 bases, there was a span of 14 bases. CDR3 length: 14 amino acids. The V gene's germline CDR1 is SQVTM and CDR2 ANQGSEA. CDR3 in amino acids: CSVTQGSGNQPQHF. The CDR3 coding sequence is TGCAGCGTCACCCAGGGCTCTGGCAATCAGCCCCAGCATTTT.

This rearrangement joins TRBV28 to TRBJ2-1, with D unresolved. The CDR3 sequence is 11 residues long. CDR1 is MDHEN and CDR2 is SYDVKM in the germline V gene. Trimming cost V 7 bases and J 4 bases, with 5 bases left between them. The CDR3 loop reads CASIRYNEQFF. CDR3 nucleotides: TGTGCCAGCATTCGGTACAATGAGCAGTTCTTC.

This chain connects TRBV6-5 to TRBJ2-2, with D tentatively TRBD1 or TRBD2 (5 bases each). This CDR3 has 14 amino acids. Germline assignment: CDR1 MNHEY and CDR2 SVGAGI. Trimming removed 6 bases at V and 3 bases at J, with 11 bases between. CDR3 residues: CASSPGPYTGELFF. The DNA of the CDR3 is TGTGCCAGCAGCCCGGGGCCGTACACCGGGGAGCTGTTTTTT.

The V and J genes are TRBV10-3 and TRBJ1-1, with 12 positions matching TRBD1. V shed 2 bases and J 3 bases; nucleotides not matched to a gene: 1. The CDR3 has 15 amino acids. Per the germline V gene, CDR1 is ENHRY and CDR2 is SYGVKD. This chain's CDR3 is CAISEGTGGYTEAFF. In nucleotides, the CDR3 is TGTGCCATCAGTGAGGGGACAGGGGGCTACACTGAAGCTTTCTTT.

The V call is TRBV6-5, the J call TRBJ1-2; D might be TRBD1 (5 bases). V shed 0 bases and J shed 5 bases, with 13 bases lying between them. Germline assignment: CDR1 MNHEY and CDR2 SVGAGI. This CDR3 has 15 residues. CDR3 sequence (DNA): TGTGCCAGCAGTTACTCGAAGCAGGGTTTATATGGCTACACCTTC. This gives the protein CASSYSKQGLYGYTF.

The chain is built from TRBV19 and TRBJ2-1, with unresolved D. The V end lost 2 bases, the J end lost 10 bases, and 9 bases lay between the germline ends. This CDR3 contains 12 residues. In germline, CDR1 is LNHDA, CDR2 SQIVND (reference sequence). Written as DNA, the CDR3 is TGTGCCAGTAGTATACCGATCGGGGAGCAGTTCTTC. Translated: CASSIPIGEQFF. The full variable domain, its missing parts supplied by reference TRBV19 and TRBJ2-1, is DGGITQSPKYLFRKEGQNVTLSCEQNLNHDAMYWYRQDPGQGLRLIYYSQIVNDFQKGDIAEGYSVSREKKESFPLTVTSAQKNPTAFYLCASSIPIGEQFFGPGTRLTVL.

V is TRBV23-1 and J is TRBJ2-5; D gene uncertain. TRBV23-1 is treated as an ORF (open reading frame) with a function not yet certain. V dropped 3 bases and J dropped 4 bases, with 15 bases sitting between them. The CDR3 has 15 residues. The CDR3 here is CASSQVLGWLETQYF. The CDR3 nucleotides are TGCGCCAGCAGTCAGGTTTTAGGTTGGTTAGAGACCCAGTACTTC.

The chain has TRBV14 and TRBJ2-3; D tentatively reads TRBD1 or TRBD2 (5 bases each). CDR3 length: 15 amino acids. CDR1 is SGHDN and CDR2 is FVKESK in the germline V gene. V was shortened by 1 base and J by 6 bases, with 14 bases between the two germline ends. Here the CDR3 reads CASSQAGTVADTQYF. CDR3 coding DNA: TGTGCCAGCAGCCAAGCGGGGACGGTGGCCGATACGCAGTATTTT. Filled out from reference TRBV14 and TRBJ2-3, the complete variable domain reads EAGVTQFPSHSVIEKGQTVTLRCDPISGHDNLYWYRRVMGKEIKFLLHFVKESKQDESGMPNNRFLAERTGGTYSTLKVQPAELEDSGVYFCASSQAGTVADTQYFGPGTRLTVL.

On this clone itself: The sample carries other DNA sequences with the same CDR3. The gene calls are TRBV11-2 and TRBJ1-3; no firm D call. The CDR3 is 15 residues long. Deletions cut 3 bases from V and 0 bases from J, with 9 bases between. Germline assignment: CDR1 SGHAT and CDR2 FQNNGV. As DNA, the CDR3 is TGTGCCAGCAGCTTGTCCGAAAGCTCTGGAAACACCATATATTTT. This translates into CASSLSESSGNTIYF.

The chain couples TRBV2 to TRBJ2-1; D perhaps matches TRBD2 (7 bases). Germline CDR1 is SNHLY and CDR2 is FYNNEI. The CDR3 consists of 15 residues. V lost 6 bases to trimming and J lost 1 base, with 13 bases between them. This chain's CDR3 is CASSLRGGSYNEQFF. The CDR3 bases are TGTGCCAGCAGCCTTAGGGGGGGATCCTACAATGAGCAGTTCTTC.

The gene calls are TRBV7-9 and TRBJ1-1, with unresolved D. The CDR3 covers 14 residues. The V end lost 0 bases, the J end lost 1 base, and 6 bases lay between the germline ends. Germline CDR1 reads SEHNR; CDR2 reads FQNEAQ (reference sequence). The CDR3 sequence: CASSLAAQNTEAFF. The CDR3 nucleotides are TGTGCCAGCAGCTTAGCGGCTCAGAACACTGAAGCTTTCTTT. Full variable domain (rest looked up from reference TRBV7-9 and TRBJ1-1): DTGVSQNPRHKITKRGQNVTFRCDPISEHNRLYWYRQTLGQGPEFLTYFQNEAQLEKSRLLSDRFSAERPKGSFSTLEIQRTEQGDSAMYLCASSLAAQNTEAFFGQGTRLTVV.

The V gene is TRBV28, the J gene TRBJ1-4; TRBD1 is a possible D gene (5 bases). The CDR3 contains 15 residues. Trimming pared 6 bases from V and 8 bases from J, leaving 19 bases between. Looked up from germline, CDR1 is MDHEN and CDR2 is SYDVKM. Here the CDR3 DNA reads TGTGCCAGCAGGGATGGTCCCCTGGGGGAAGAAAAACTGTTTTTT. It is translated as CASRDGPLGEEKLFF.

This clone was seen just once. The J gene is TRBJ2-6, the V gene TRBV12-5; the D is unclear. The CDR3 contains 14 residues. The germline V and J ends were trimmed by 6 bases and 2 bases, with 8 bases remaining between them. CDR1 and CDR2 (germline): LGHNT, FRNRAP. CDR3 nucleotides: TGTGCTAGTGGCCCCCCCACTGGGGCCAACGTCCTGACTTTC. This codes for CASGPPTGANVLTF.

This clone was counted a single time. This sequence joins TRBV6-1 and TRBJ2-7, with TRBD1 matching over 10 bases. This CDR3 has 14 amino acids. Germline V lookup: CDR1 MNHNS, CDR2 SASEGT. The V and J ends lost 3 bases and 5 bases, in that order; junction bases with no gene match: 4. The CDR3 region has the DNA TGTGCCAGCAGTGATCCCGGGACAGGGGACGAGCAGTACTTC. Its translation: CASSDPGTGDEQYF.

The rearrangement uses TRBV4-2 and TRBJ2-7; the match to TRBD2 covers 10 bases. J lost 4 bases, V lost 1 base, and 10 bases had no gene match. CDR1 and CDR2 from the germline V gene are LGHNA and YNFKEQ. The CDR3 loop spans 17 amino acids. The CDR3 DNA follows: TGTGCCAGCAGCCAAGTGAAGCTAGCGGGAGTTTATTACGAGCAGTACTTC. Its protein is CASSQVKLAGVYYEQYF.

The chain combines TRBV7-8 with TRBJ1-1; D is unclear. Germline V gives CDR1 SGHVS, CDR2 FQNEAQ. Trimming shortened V by 5 bases and J by 5 bases, and 27 bases separated the two germline ends. The CDR3 totals 18 residues. CDR3 coding DNA: TGTGCCAGCAGCCGGACCGGGCCAGGCCCCCGGGGAGGAACTGAAGCTTTCTTT. This sequence encodes CASSRTGPGPRGGTEAFF.

V is TRBV2 and J is TRBJ1-2, with D maybe TRBD1 (6 bases). Germline CDR1 is SNHLY and CDR2 is FYNNEI. The CDR3 is 18 amino acids. The ends were cut back, 5 bases at V and 4 bases at J, with 26 bases in the middle. In DNA, the CDR3 is TGTGCCAGCAGTTCCAACCCTCCCGGACAGTCGATCGCCTATGGCTACACCTTC. This encodes CASSSNPPGQSIAYGYTF. Full variable domain (rest looked up from reference TRBV2 and TRBJ1-2): EPEVTQTPSHQVTQMGQEVILRCVPISNHLYFYWYRQILGQKVEFLVSFYNNEISEKSEIFDDQFSVERPDGSNFTLKIRSTKLEDSAMYFCASSSNPPGQSIAYGYTFGSGTRLTVV.

The rearrangement uses TRBV11-1 and TRBJ2-2, with a tentative D call TRBD1 (5 bases). This CDR3 is 15 amino acids long. Deletions cut 5 bases from V and 1 base from J, with 11 bases between. Germline assignment: CDR1 SGHAT and CDR2 FQDESV (reference sequence). The CDR3 region has the DNA TGTGCCAGCAGCCAGACAGATATGAACACCGGGGAGCTGTTTTTT. This encodes CASSQTDMNTGELFF.

In this sample, this clone turned up once. V and J are TRBV28 and TRBJ1-3; D unresolved. CDR1 is MDHEN, CDR2 SYDVKM, per germline. The CDR3 loop spans 13 amino acids. Trimming stripped 7 bases from V and 9 bases from J, with 16 bases between. In nucleotides, the CDR3 is TGTGCCAGCATGGTAGGGTCCCGGAGCACCATATATTTT. Translation: CASMVGSRSTIYF.

The CDR3 sequence is CASSFGTGYSPLHF. The CDR3 bases are TGTGCCAGCAGCTTTGGGACAGGGTACTCACCCCTCCACTTT. J is TRBJ1-6 and V is TRBV7-6, with TRBD1 identical over 9 bases. The junction had 4 bases not matched to a gene; V was cut back by 3 bases and J by 10 bases. Looked up from germline, CDR1 is SGHVS and CDR2 is FNYEAQ. The length of the CDR3 is 14 residues.

The rearrangement joins TRBV15 to TRBJ2-1; no clear D gene. Germline values: CDR1 LNHNV, CDR2 YYDKDF (reference sequence). The length of the CDR3 is 15 residues. V lost 7 bases and J 0 bases, leaving 13 bases between the germline ends. The CDR3 region is CATNDPSSSYNEQFF. CDR3 nucleotide sequence: TGTGCCACCAACGACCCATCGAGCTCCTACAATGAGCAGTTCTTC.

This chain joins TRBV4-1 and TRBJ1-2; D call uncertain. This CDR3 has 16 amino acids. Looked up from germline, CDR1 is MGHRA and CDR2 is YSYEKL. The V and J ends lost 1 base and 2 bases respectively, with 14 bases between them. This chain's CDR3 is CASSQVPGGINYGYTF. The CDR3 DNA is TGCGCCAGCAGCCAAGTCCCAGGAGGGATAAACTATGGCTACACCTTC.

The chain links TRBV27 to TRBJ2-7, with TRBD1 identical over 7 bases. The CDR3 spans 15 residues. Germline lookup yields CDR1 MNHEY and CDR2 SMNVEV (reference sequence). V trimming: 4 bases; J trimming: 4 bases; junction bases outside the gene matches: 10. The CDR3 region is CASSYAAGGLYEQYF. Written as DNA, the CDR3 is TGTGCCAGCAGTTATGCGGCAGGGGGTTTATACGAGCAGTACTTC.

This clone was detected once. The rearrangement uses TRBV19 and TRBJ2-2, with 7 bases aligning to TRBD1. Trimming at V came to 10 bases and at J to 0 bases, leaving 11 bases not matched to a gene. The V gene's germline CDR1 is LNHDA and CDR2 SQIVND (reference sequence). The CDR3 is made up of 16 amino acids. As DNA, the CDR3 is TGTGCCACTAAACGTCGACAGGGTACGAACACCGGGGAGCTGTTTTTT. Encoded protein: CATKRRQGTNTGELFF. The complete variable domain, with remaining parts taken from reference TRBV19 and TRBJ2-2, reads DGGITQSPKYLFRKEGQNVTLSCEQNLNHDAMYWYRQDPGQGLRLIYYSQIVNDFQKGDIAEGYSVSREKKESFPLTVTSAQKNPTAFYLCATKRRQGTNTGELFFGEGSRLTVL.

The chain combines TRBV6-1 with TRBJ2-3, with D tentatively TRBD2 (6 bases). There are 16 residues in the CDR3. Germline CDR1 is MNHNS and CDR2 is SASEGT. Trimming left V 4 bases short and J 0 bases short, with 14 bases between. The CDR3 loop is CASSVNPGTSTDTQYF. The CDR3 nucleotides are TGTGCCAGCAGTGTAAACCCCGGGACTAGCACAGATACGCAGTATTTT.